The TCR beta chain described here comes from a study of CD8+ T cells in alopecia areata. Overall study results and limits: More clonal than normal scalp was lesional scalp, particularly alopecia totalis/universalis. The study also sequences resident alphabeta T cells of normal skin in scalp samples.

Following RNA extraction, reverse transcription yielded cDNA that acted as the sequencing template. Profiled with immunoSEQ multiplex PCR; TCRdb holds only in-frame clones, not every one. This record lists 250,000 or so clones, none seen once only, and the top ten clones contain approximately 1.2%. It was with CD4, CD8alpha, NKG2D, NKG2ACE and other markers that pooled cutaneous lymph node cells were sorted. As regards this clone: No antigen is known for it. Each gene name is a mouse one.

The clonotype originates from a C3H/HeJ mouse with alopecia areata. Mouse strain MHC haplotype: H2-k. Sample: CD4+ T cells sorted from a lymph node.

CDR3 residues: CASKQGAYTEVFF. CDR3 bases read: TGTGCCAGCAAACAGGGGGCTTACACA. The V gene is TRBV13-3, the J gene TRBJ1-1, with 9 bases identical to TRBD1. Sequencing ends 4 residues short of the CDR3 end; the germline J gene provides the rest. The CDR3 length is 13 residues. Unmatched junction bases numbered 3, after V lost 6 bases and J lost 3 bases. CDR1 NNHDY and CDR2 SYVADS come from the germline V gene.